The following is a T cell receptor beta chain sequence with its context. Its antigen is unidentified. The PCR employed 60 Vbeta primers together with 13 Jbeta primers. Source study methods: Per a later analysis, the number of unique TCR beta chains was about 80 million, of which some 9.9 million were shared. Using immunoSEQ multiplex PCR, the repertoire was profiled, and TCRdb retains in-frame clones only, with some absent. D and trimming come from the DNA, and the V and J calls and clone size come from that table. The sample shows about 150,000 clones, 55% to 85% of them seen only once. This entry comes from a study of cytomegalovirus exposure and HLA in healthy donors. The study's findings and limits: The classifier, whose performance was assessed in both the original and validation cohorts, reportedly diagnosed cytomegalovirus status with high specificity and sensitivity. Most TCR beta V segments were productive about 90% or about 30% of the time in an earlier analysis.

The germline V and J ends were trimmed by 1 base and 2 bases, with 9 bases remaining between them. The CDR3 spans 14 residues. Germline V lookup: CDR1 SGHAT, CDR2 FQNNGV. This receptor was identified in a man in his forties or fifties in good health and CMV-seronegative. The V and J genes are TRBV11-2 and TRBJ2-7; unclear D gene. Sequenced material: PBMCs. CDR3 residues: CASSLGGLAYEQYF. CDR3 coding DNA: TGTGCCAGCAGCTTAGGAGGCCTCGCCTACGAGCAGTACTTC.